This passage covers 22 T cell receptor beta chains from one sample sequenced in a study of shared clonotypes between healthy human individuals. Generated by immunoSEQ multiplex PCR, the TCRdb table keeps only in-frame clones and is missing some. The data contain 200,000 to 250,000 clones, 50% to 80% of them singletons. The sequencing sample was made of memory CD4+ T cells sorted from blood. The subset here: CD45RA-negative fraction. These TCRs come from a man aged 30 to 39 in good health.

The V call is TRBV20-1, the J call TRBJ2-7; no clear D gene. Germline-derived CDR1 and CDR2 are DFQATT and SNEGSKA (reference sequence). V was cut by 0 bases and J by 3 bases, with 3 bases left in between. The CDR3 has 11 residues. The CDR3 DNA follows: TGCAGTGCTAGAGATAGCTACGAGCAGTACTTC. Translation gives CSARDSYEQYF.

This chain connects TRBV2 to TRBJ1-1; 9 nucleotides agree with TRBD1. The CDR3 loop spans 14 amino acids. Trimming took 7 bases from V and 6 from J; bases not matched to a gene: 9. Per germline, CDR1 SNHLY and CDR2 FYNNEI. CDR3 sequence (DNA): TGTGCCAGCAAGCCACAGGGGGCTTTTTCTGAAGCTTTCTTT. Protein product: CASKPQGAFSEAFF.

The chain joins TRBV29-1 to TRBJ2-3; 7 nucleotides align to TRBD2. Germline-derived CDR1 and CDR2 are SQVTM and ANQGSEA. V lost 4 bases and J lost 1; bases outside the gene matches: 8. The CDR3 covers 15 residues. This chain's CDR3 is CSVGDGGGGTDTQYF. In DNA form, the CDR3 reads TGCAGCGTTGGTGACGGCGGGGGTGGCACAGATACGCAGTATTTT.

This sequence joins TRBV7-2 and TRBJ1-1; weak D call: TRBD1 (5 bases). The germline V gene has CDR1 SGHTA and CDR2 FQGNSA. The CDR3 length is 12 residues. V shed 0 bases and J shed 8 bases, with 7 bases lying between them. This CDR3 reads CASSLAWGEAFF. The CDR3, as DNA: TGTGCCAGCAGCTTAGCTTGGGGGGAAGCTTTCTTT.

The chain recombines TRBV6-1 with TRBJ2-3; D may correspond to TRBD1 or TRBD2 (5 bases each). This CDR3 is 15 amino acids long. V lost 4 bases and J 4 bases, leaving 15 bases between the germline ends. Per the germline V gene, CDR1 is MNHNS and CDR2 is SASEGT. The CDR3 loop reads CASSGRTKRADTQYF. The CDR3 DNA follows: TGTGCCAGCAGTGGCCGGACAAAGAGGGCAGATACGCAGTATTTT.

The chain is built from TRBV27 and TRBJ2-7; D may correspond to TRBD1 or TRBD2 (6 bases each). Germline values: CDR1 MNHEY, CDR2 SMNVEV (reference sequence). Trimming removed 5 bases from V and 12 bases from J, with 17 bases in between. CDR3 length: 12 residues. The CDR3 spells CASSPTGLGGYF. Here the CDR3 DNA reads TGTGCCAGCAGTCCAACAGGGCTCGGGGGGTACTTC.

The CDR3 sequence is CAAGTSETYEQYF. In nucleotides, the CDR3 is TGTGCCGCAGGGACTAGCGAAACCTACGAGCAGTACTTC. The chain combines TRBV10-3 with TRBJ2-7; 10 nucleotides align to TRBD2. CDR3 size: 13 residues. Germline CDR1 is ENHRY and CDR2 is SYGVKD. The trim removed 11 bases at V and 2 bases at J, leaving 6 bases unmatched.

The sample holds one count of this clone. It may be a read error: a sequence one base away is much more abundant. J is TRBJ2-5 and V is TRBV15; TRBD1 aligns across 8 bases. The CDR3 length is 15 residues. The germline V gene has CDR1 LNHNV and CDR2 YYDKDF (reference sequence). The CDR3 DNA sequence: TGTGCCACCAGCCCACTAGGGACAGGTCAAGAGGCCCAGTACTTC. It yields the protein CATSPLGTGQEAQYF.

This chain joins TRBV20-1 and TRBJ2-5, with no clear D. The CDR3 is 11 amino acids. Germline V CDR1 and CDR2: DFQATT, SNEGSKA (reference sequence). V was clipped by 2 bases and J by 4 bases, with 5 bases between them. CDR3 nucleotides: TGCAGTGCTAGATCCATAGAGACCCAGTACTTC. Its protein product is CSARSIETQYF.

Of note for this clone: An end of the junction differs from the germline gene, which may be a read error. The chain employs TRBV5-1 and TRBJ2-5, with TRBD1 identical over 9 bases. This CDR3 region has 15 residues. Germline CDR1 SGHRS, CDR2 YFSETQ. CDR3 sequence reads: CASSSTGGSGEAQYF. The CDR3 DNA reads TGCGCCAGCAGCTCCACAGGGGGCTCTGGAGAGGCCCAGTACTTC.

This clone occurred once. This chain connects TRBV27 to TRBJ1-1; D uncertain. CDR1 MNHEY and CDR2 SMNVEV come from the germline V gene (reference sequence). This CDR3 comprises 14 residues. V dropped 5 bases and J dropped 4 bases, with 14 bases sitting between them. This CDR3 is CASSPSWGGTEAFF. CDR3 nucleotide sequence: TGTGCCAGCAGTCCATCCTGGGGTGGCACTGAAGCTTTCTTT.

The chain joins TRBV5-5 to TRBJ1-1; D uncertain. The germline gives CDR1 SGHKS, CDR2 YYEKEE (reference sequence). The CDR3 contains 13 residues. V lost 0 bases, J lost 1 base, and 4 bases lay in between. The CDR3 sequence is CASSLDPNTEAFF. The CDR3 DNA is TGTGCCAGCAGCTTGGACCCGAACACTGAAGCTTTCTTT.

The V gene is TRBV15, the J gene TRBJ2-1; 11 positions agree with TRBD2. Germline CDR1 LNHNV, CDR2 YYDKDF (reference sequence). CDR3 length equals 19 residues. V trimming: 0 bases; J trimming: 2 bases; junction bases outside the gene matches: 9. For the CDR3, the DNA is TGTGCCACCAGCAGAGACCGACTAGCGGGGTCACATACCTACAATGAGCAGTTCTTC. It codes for CATSRDRLAGSHTYNEQFF.

CDR3: CASSGSLSSYEQYF. In DNA, the CDR3 is TGTGCCAGTAGTGGCAGCCTGAGCTCCTACGAGCAGTACTTC. The chain links TRBV19 to TRBJ2-7, with D unclear. Trimming left V 5 bases short and J 0 bases short, with 11 bases between. The CDR3 spans 14 residues. Germline loops: CDR1 LNHDA, CDR2 SQIVND (reference sequence). The full variable domain, its missing parts supplied by reference TRBV19 and TRBJ2-7, is DGGITQSPKYLFRKEGQNVTLSCEQNLNHDAMYWYRQDPGQGLRLIYYSQIVNDFQKGDIAEGYSVSREKKESFPLTVTSAQKNPTAFYLCASSGSLSSYEQYFGPGTRLTVT.

The V and J genes are TRBV10-3 and TRBJ2-2, with D possibly TRBD2 on 5 matching bases. The CDR3 length is 18 residues. The germline V gene encodes CDR1 ENHRY and CDR2 SYGVKD. The germline V and J ends were trimmed by 4 bases and 0 bases, with 18 bases remaining between them. CDR3 in amino acids: CAISGFPISGANTGELFF. CDR3 bases: TGTGCCATCAGTGGGTTCCCTATCAGCGGAGCGAACACCGGGGAGCTGTTTTTT.

Ten or more counts support this clone. The chain employs TRBV28 and TRBJ2-7; 7 bases map to TRBD1. After removal of 2 bases from V and 2 bases from J, the junction contained 3 bases not matched to a gene. The CDR3 covers 14 residues. Germline CDR1 MDHEN, CDR2 SYDVKM. CDR3 nucleotides: TGTGCCAGCAGTTTAATAACAGGGGCCTACGAGCAGTACTTC. Translation gives CASSLITGAYEQYF.

To note about this clone: At one end the junction does not follow the germline gene, possibly because of a read error. CDR3 DNA: TGTGCCAGCAGTTTAGATCAGGGATCTGAAGCTTTCTTT. It is translated as CASSLDQGSEAFF. This rearrangement joins TRBV7-2 to TRBJ1-1, with D possibly matching TRBD1 (5 bases). Germline values: CDR1 SGHTA, CDR2 FQGNSA. CDR3 length: 13 residues.

The rearrangement links TRBV14 to TRBJ2-4; 9 positions match TRBD2. Germline CDR1 and CDR2: SGHDN and FVKESK. The length of the CDR3 is 16 residues. The V segment lost 1 base and the J segment 6 bases; nucleotides outside the gene matches: 7. For the CDR3, the DNA is TGTGCCAGCAGCCAAGTCGGCGGGAGGGCCGGAAACATTCAGTACTTC. Residues: CASSQVGGRAGNIQYF.

The genes are TRBV6-5 and TRBJ1-1; the match to TRBD1 covers 7 bases. CDR1 is MNHEY and CDR2 is SVGAGI in the germline V gene. This CDR3 is 16 amino acids long. V shed 2 bases, J shed 6 bases, and the junction held 12 bases outside the gene matches. CDR3 DNA: TGTGCCAGCAGTTACCTACAGGGGCTGGCGACGGCTGAAGCTTTCTTT. It yields the protein CASSYLQGLATAEAFF.

This clone was picked up a small number of times. The chain recombines TRBV10-3 with TRBJ1-5; the D is unclear. V lost 5 bases, J lost 5 bases, and 10 bases lay in between. Looked up from germline, CDR1 is ENHRY and CDR2 is SYGVKD. The CDR3 is 13 amino acids. In DNA, the CDR3 is TGTGCCATCAGTCAGGACGGAGATCAGCCCCAGCATTTT. Translation: CAISQDGDQPQHF.

CDR3 coding DNA: TGTGCCAGCAGCTTAATTACTAGCGGGAAAGAGACCCAGTACTTC. Translated: CASSLITSGKETQYF. This chain links TRBV7-2 with TRBJ2-5, with 10 bases aligning to TRBD2. CDR3 size: 15 residues. Germline V gene data show CDR1 as SGHTA and CDR2 as FQGNSA. V lost 2 bases and J lost 3; bases outside the gene matches: 3. Filled out from reference TRBV7-2 and TRBJ2-5, the complete variable domain reads GAGVSQSPSNKVTEKGKDVELRCDPISGHTALYWYRQSLGQGLEFLIYFQGNSAPDKSGLPSDRFSAERTGGSVSTLTIQRTQQEDSAVYLCASSLITSGKETQYFGPGTRLLVL.

This clone occurred a few times. The chain recombines TRBV27 with TRBJ1-2; no reliable D call. Per germline, CDR1 MNHEY and CDR2 SMNVEV (reference sequence). Trimming left V 4 bases short and J 8 bases short, with 17 bases between. The length of the CDR3 is 14 residues. CDR3 protein: CASSSPATNGGYTF. The DNA of the CDR3 is TGTGCCAGCAGTTCCCCAGCTACGAATGGGGGCTACACCTTC.